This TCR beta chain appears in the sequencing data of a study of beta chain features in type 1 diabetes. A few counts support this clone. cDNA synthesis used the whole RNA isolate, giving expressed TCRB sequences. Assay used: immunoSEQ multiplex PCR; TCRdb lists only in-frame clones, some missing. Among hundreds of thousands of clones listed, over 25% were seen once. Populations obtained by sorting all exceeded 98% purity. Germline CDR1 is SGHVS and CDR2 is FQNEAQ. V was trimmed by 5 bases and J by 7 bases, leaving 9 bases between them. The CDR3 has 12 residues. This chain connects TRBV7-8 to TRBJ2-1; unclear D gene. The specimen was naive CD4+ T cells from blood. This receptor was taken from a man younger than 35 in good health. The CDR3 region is CASSAHRNEQFF. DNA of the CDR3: TGTGCCAGCAGCGCACATAGGAATGAGCAGTTCTTC.